This T cell receptor (beta chain) was identified during a study of human T cells and chemical hapten exposure. The length of the CDR3 is 14 residues. CDR1 LGHNA and CDR2 YNFKEQ come from the germline V gene. The V end was cut by 2 bases, the J end by 2 bases, with 9 bases between. TCRdb called the RACE reads again in MiXCR, with one record for every CDR3 protein. The profile shows about 160,000 distinct CDR3 sequences, 25% to 30% of them singletons. Regarding time point: patch test 3, about 24 weeks after DPC sensitization. Treatment reported: therapeutic diphenylcyclopropenone sensitization with weekly scalp DPC.

This sample comprised whole blood, obtained in connection with sensitization to the hapten diphenylcyclopropenone (DPC). The chain links TRBV4-2 to TRBJ2-5, with D unclear. This receptor was obtained from a woman aged 18-29 years with alopecia areata. Some clones in this sample may be carry-over from other donors' samples. The CDR3 sequence: CASSQSPPQETQYF. In nucleotides, the CDR3 is TGTGCCAGCAGCCAATCCCCCCCACAAGAGACCCAGTACTTC.